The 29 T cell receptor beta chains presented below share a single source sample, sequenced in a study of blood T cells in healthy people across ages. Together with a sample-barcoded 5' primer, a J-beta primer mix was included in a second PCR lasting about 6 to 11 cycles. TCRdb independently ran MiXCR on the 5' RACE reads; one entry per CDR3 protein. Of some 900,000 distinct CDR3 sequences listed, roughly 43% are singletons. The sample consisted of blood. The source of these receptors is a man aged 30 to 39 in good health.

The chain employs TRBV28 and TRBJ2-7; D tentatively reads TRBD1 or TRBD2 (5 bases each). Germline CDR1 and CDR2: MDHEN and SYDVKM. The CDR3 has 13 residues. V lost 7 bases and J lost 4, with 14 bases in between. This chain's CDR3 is CASTGRGGYEQYF. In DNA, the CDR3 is TGTGCCAGCACCGGACGGGGCGGTTACGAGCAGTACTTC.

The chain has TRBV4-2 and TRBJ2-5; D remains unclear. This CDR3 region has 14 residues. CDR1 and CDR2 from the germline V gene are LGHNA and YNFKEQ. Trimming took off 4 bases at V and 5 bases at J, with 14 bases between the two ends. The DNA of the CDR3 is TGTGCCAGCAGCCGCTCCTCCCCACGGGAGACCCAGTACTTC. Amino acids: CASSRSSPRETQYF.

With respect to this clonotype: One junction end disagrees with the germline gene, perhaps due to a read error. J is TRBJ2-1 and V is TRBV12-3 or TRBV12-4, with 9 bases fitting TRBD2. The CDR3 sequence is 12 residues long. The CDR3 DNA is TGTACCAGCAGCCGACTAGCGGAGGAGCAGTTCTTC. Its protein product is CTSSRLAEEQFF.

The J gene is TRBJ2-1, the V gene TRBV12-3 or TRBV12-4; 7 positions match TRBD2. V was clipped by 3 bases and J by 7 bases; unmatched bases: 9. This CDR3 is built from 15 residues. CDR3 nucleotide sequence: TGTGCCAGCAGTTTGGGTAGCGGGCCGGGGAATGAGCAGTTCTTC. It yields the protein CASSLGSGPGNEQFF.

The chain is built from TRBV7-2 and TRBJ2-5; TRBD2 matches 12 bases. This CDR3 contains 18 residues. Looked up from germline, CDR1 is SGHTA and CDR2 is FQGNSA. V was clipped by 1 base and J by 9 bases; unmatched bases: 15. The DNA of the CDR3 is TGTGCCAGCAGCTTAGTTACTAGCGGGGGGCAAAAAGGGGAGGCCCAGTACTTC. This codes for CASSLVTSGGQKGEAQYF. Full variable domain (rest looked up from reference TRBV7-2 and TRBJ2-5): GAGVSQSPSNKVTEKGKDVELRCDPISGHTALYWYRQSLGQGLEFLIYFQGNSAPDKSGLPSDRFSAERTGGSVSTLTIQRTQQEDSAVYLCASSLVTSGGQKGEAQYFGPGTRLLVL.

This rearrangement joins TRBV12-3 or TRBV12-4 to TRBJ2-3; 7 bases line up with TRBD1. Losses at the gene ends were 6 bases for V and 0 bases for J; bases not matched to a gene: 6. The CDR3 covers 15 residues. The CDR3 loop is CASRGDRVSTDTQYF. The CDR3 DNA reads TGTGCCAGCAGAGGGGACAGAGTAAGCACAGATACGCAGTATTTT.

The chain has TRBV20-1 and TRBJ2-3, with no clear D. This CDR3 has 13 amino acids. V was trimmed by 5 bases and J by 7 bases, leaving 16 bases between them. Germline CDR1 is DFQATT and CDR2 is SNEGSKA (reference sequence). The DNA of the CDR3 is TGCAGTGCTCGCGCCCAGAACACGAATACGCAGTATTTT. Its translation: CSARAQNTNTQYF.

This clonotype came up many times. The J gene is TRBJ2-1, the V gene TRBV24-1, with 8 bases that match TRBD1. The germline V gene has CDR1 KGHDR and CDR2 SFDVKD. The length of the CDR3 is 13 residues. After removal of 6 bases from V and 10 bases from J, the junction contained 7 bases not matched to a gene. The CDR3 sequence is CATSLQGAREQFF. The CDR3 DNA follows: TGTGCCACCAGTCTGCAGGGGGCGCGGGAGCAGTTCTTC.

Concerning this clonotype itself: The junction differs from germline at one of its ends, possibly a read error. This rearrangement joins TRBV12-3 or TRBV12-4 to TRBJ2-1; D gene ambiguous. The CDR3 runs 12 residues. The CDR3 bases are TGTACCAGCAGAATTTTCCGGGATGAGCAGTTCTTC. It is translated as CTSRIFRDEQFF.

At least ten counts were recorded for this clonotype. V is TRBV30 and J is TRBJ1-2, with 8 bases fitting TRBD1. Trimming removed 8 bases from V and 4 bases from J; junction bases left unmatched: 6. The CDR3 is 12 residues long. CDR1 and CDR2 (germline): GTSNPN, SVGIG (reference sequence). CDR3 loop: CALQGDSYGYTF. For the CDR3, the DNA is TGTGCCCTACAGGGGGATAGCTATGGCTACACCTTC. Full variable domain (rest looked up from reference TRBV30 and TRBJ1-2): SQTIHQWPATLVQPVGSPLSLECTVEGTSNPNLYWYRQAAGRGLQLLFYSVGIGQISSEVPQNLSASRPQDRQFILSSKKLLLSDSGFYLCALQGDSYGYTFGSGTRLTVV.

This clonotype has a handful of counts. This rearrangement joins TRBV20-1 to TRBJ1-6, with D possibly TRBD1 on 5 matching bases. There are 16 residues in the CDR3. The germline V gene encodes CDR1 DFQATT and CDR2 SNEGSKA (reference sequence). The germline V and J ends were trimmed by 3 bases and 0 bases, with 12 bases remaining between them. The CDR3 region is CSARDTPSSYNSPLHF. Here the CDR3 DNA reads TGCAGTGCTAGGGACACACCGAGCTCCTATAATTCACCCCTCCACTTT.

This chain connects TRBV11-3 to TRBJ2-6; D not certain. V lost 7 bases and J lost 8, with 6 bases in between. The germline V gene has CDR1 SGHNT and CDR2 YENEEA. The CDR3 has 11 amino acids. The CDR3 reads CASTETNVLTF. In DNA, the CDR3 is TGTGCCAGCACCGAGACCAACGTCCTGACTTTC.

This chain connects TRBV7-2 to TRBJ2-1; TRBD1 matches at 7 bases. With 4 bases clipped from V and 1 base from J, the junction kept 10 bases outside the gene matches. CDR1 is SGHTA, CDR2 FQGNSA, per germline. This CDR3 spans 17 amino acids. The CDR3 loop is CASSSRTGTYSYNEQFF. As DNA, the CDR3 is TGTGCCAGCAGCTCACGGACAGGAACGTATTCCTACAATGAGCAGTTCTTC.

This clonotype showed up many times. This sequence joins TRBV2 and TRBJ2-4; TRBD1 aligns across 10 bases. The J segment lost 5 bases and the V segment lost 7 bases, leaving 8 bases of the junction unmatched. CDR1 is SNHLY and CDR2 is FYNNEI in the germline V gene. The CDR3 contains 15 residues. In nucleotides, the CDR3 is TGTGCCAGCAAATCTGGGACAGGGGACGAAAACATTCAGTACTTC. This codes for CASKSGTGDENIQYF.

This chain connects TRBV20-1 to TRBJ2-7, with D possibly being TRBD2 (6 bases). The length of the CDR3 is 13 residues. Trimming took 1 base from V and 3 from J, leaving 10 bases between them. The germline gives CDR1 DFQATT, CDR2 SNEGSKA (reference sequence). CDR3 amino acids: CSARVVGGYEQYF. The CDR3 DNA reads TGCAGTGCTAGAGTGGTGGGGGGCTACGAGCAGTACTTC.

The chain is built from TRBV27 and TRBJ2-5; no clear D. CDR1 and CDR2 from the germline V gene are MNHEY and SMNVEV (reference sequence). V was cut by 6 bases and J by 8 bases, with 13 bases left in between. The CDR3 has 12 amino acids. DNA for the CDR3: TGTGCCAGCAGCCCGGATGGAGTAACCCAGTACTTC. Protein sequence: CASSPDGVTQYF.

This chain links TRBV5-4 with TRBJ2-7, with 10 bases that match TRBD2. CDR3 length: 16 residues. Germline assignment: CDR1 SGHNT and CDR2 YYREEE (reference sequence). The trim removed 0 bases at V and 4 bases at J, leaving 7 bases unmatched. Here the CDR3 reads CASSLGASGGAYEQYF. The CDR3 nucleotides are TGTGCCAGCAGCTTGGGGGCTAGCGGGGGCGCTTACGAGCAGTACTTC. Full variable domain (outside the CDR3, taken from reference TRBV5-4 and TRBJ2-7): ETGVTQSPTHLIKTRGQQVTLRCSSQSGHNTVSWYQQALGQGPQFIFQYYREEENGRGNFPPRFSGLQFPNYSSELNVNALELDDSALYLCASSLGASGGAYEQYFGPGTRLTVT.

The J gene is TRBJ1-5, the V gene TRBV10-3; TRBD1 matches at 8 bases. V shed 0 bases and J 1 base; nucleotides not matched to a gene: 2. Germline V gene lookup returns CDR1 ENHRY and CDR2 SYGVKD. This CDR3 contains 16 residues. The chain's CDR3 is CAISESRGQSNQPQHF. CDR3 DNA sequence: TGTGCCATCAGTGAGTCCAGGGGGCAAAGCAATCAGCCCCAGCATTTT.

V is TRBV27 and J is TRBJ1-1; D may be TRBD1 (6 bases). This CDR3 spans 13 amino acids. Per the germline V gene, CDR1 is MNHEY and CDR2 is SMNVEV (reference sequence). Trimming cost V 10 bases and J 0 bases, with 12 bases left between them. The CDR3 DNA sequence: TGTGCCACCGTGGACAGCATGAACACTGAAGCTTTCTTT. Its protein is CATVDSMNTEAFF.

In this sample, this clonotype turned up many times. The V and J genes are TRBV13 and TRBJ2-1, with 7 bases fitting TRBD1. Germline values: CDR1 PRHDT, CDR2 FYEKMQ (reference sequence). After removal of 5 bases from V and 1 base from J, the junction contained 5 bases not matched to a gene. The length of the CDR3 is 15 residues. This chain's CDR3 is CASSPPDRSYNEQFF. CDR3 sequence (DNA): TGTGCCAGCAGCCCCCCGGACAGGTCCTACAATGAGCAGTTCTTC.

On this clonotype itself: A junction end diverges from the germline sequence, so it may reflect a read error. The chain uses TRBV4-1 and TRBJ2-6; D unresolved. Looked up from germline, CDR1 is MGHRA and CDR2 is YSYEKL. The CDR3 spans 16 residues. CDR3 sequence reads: CASSPEVYSGTNVLTF. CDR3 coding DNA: TGCGCCAGCAGCCCTGAGGTTTACTCTGGGACCAACGTCCTGACTTTC.

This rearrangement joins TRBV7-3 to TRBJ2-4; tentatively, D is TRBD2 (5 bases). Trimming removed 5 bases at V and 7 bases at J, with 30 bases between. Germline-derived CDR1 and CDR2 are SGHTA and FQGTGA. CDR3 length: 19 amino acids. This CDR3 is CASSSRTAVLQRWANIQYF. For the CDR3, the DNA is TGTGCCAGCAGCAGTCGGACGGCCGTACTTCAGCGGTGGGCTAACATTCAGTACTTC.

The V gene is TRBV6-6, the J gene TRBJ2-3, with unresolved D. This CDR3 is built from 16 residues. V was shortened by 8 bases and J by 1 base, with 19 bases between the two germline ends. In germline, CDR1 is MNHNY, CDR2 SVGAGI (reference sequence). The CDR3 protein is CASWANKGIRTDTQYF. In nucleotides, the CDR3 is TGTGCCAGCTGGGCTAATAAGGGTATCCGCACAGATACGCAGTATTTT.

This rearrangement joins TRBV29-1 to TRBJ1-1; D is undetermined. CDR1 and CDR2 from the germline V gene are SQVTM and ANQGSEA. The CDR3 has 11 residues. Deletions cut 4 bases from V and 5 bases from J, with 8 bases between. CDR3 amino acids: CSVAWETEAFF. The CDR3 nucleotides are TGCAGCGTTGCATGGGAAACTGAAGCTTTCTTT.

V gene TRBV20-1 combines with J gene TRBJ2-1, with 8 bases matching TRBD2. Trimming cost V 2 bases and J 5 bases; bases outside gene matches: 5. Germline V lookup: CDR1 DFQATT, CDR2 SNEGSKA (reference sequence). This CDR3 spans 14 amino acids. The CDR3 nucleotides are TGCAGTGCTAGACCCACGGGAGGGAACAATGAGCAGTTCTTC. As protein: CSARPTGGNNEQFF.

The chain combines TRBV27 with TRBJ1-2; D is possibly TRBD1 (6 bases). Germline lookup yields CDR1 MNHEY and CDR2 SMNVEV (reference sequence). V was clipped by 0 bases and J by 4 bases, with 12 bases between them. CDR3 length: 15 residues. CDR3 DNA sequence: TGTGCCAGCAGTTTATCCACAGGGCATATCTATGGCTACACCTTC. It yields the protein CASSLSTGHIYGYTF.

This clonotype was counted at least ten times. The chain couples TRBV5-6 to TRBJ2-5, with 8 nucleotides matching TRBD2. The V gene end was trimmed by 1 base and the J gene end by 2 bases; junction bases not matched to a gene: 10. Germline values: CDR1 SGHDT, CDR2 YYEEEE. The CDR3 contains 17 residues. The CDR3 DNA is TGTGCCAGCAGCTTGTTTGGAGCGGGGGCACGGCAAGAGACCCAGTACTTC. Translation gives CASSLFGAGARQETQYF.

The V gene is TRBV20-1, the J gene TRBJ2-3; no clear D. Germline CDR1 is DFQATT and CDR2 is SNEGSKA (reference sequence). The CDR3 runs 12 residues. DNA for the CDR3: TGCAGCGCCCCGCTCAGCACAGATACGCAGTATTTT. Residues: CSAPLSTDTQYF.

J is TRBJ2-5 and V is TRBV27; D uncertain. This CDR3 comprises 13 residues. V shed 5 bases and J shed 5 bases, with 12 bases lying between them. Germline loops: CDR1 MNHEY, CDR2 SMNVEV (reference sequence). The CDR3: CASSVNSGETQYF. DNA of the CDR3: TGTGCCAGCAGTGTAAACTCCGGGGAGACCCAGTACTTC.